The 19 T cell receptor beta chains presented below share a single source sample, sequenced in a study of radiation and T cells in renal cell carcinoma. Time point defined: baseline pretreatment blood. Sample treatment: 15 Gy SBRT to primary tumor, nephrectomy 4 weeks later. Clones were read by immunoSEQ multiplex PCR, and TCRdb kept only the in-frame ones, dropping some. The sample lists 90,000 to 95,000 clones, 82% occurring once. The sample was blood, taken from a patient whose treatment included radiotherapy and nephrectomy. All receptors come from a man aged 55 to 70 with renal cell carcinoma.

The genes are TRBV2 and TRBJ2-7; no firm D call. Germline assignment: CDR1 SNHLY and CDR2 FYNNEI. V was trimmed by 6 bases and J by 3 bases, leaving 9 bases between them. The CDR3 is made up of 12 amino acids. The CDR3 DNA sequence: TGTGCCAGCAGCGGAGAAGTCTACGAGCAGTACTTC. As protein: CASSGEVYEQYF.

This sequence joins TRBV28 and TRBJ2-5, with 7 nucleotides matching TRBD2. This CDR3 spans 15 amino acids. Germline CDR1 reads MDHEN; CDR2 reads SYDVKM. J was trimmed by 5 bases and V by 6 bases; bases with no gene match: 12. Written as DNA, the CDR3 is TGTGCCAGCAGGGACGGGGGGAGGAACGAGGAGACCCAGTACTTC. Protein sequence: CASRDGGRNEETQYF. The full variable domain, in which reference TRBV28 and TRBJ2-5 provide the parts outside the CDR3, is DVKVTQSSRYLVKRTGEKVFLECVQDMDHENMFWYRQDPGLGLRLIYFSYDVKMKEKGDIPEGYSVSREKKERFSLILESASTNQTSMYLCASRDGGRNEETQYFGPGTRLLVL.

V usage is TRBV19 and J usage is TRBJ2-7, with 7 positions matching TRBD1. Germline CDR1 reads LNHDA; CDR2 reads SQIVND (reference sequence). CDR3 size: 15 residues. The V gene end was trimmed by 4 bases and the J gene end by 2 bases; junction bases not matched to a gene: 8. The CDR3 here is CASSSAGTAAYEQYF. For the CDR3, the DNA is TGTGCCAGTAGTAGCGCCGGGACAGCCGCCTACGAGCAGTACTTC.

V gene TRBV5-1 combines with J gene TRBJ2-3; D not certain. The V gene's germline CDR1 is SGHRS and CDR2 YFSETQ. Trimming cost V 0 bases and J 6 bases, with 5 bases left between them. The CDR3 contains 12 residues. CDR3 sequence: CASSLERDTQYF. CDR3 nucleotide sequence: TGCGCCAGCAGCTTGGAAAGGGATACGCAGTATTTT.

This sequence joins TRBV5-1 and TRBJ1-4; no clear D gene. The germline V gene has CDR1 SGHRS and CDR2 YFSETQ. Trimming removed 2 bases from V and 0 bases from J, with 5 bases in between. The CDR3 length is 14 residues. The CDR3 here is CASSLTSTNEKLFF. Written as DNA, the CDR3 is TGCGCCAGCAGCTTAACGTCAACTAATGAAAAACTGTTTTTT.

This chain joins TRBV4-1 and TRBJ2-1; 14 positions agree with TRBD2. From germline, CDR1 is MGHRA and CDR2 YSYEKL. This CDR3 comprises 15 residues. V lost 4 bases to trimming and J lost 6 bases; unmatched junction nucleotides: 2. The CDR3 sequence is CASSRGLAGGNEQFF. CDR3 nucleotide sequence: TGCGCCAGCAGCCGAGGACTAGCGGGAGGCAATGAGCAGTTCTTC.

The chain employs TRBV6-1 and TRBJ2-7, with D possibly matching TRBD1 (5 bases). Per the germline V gene, CDR1 is MNHNS and CDR2 is SASEGT. V was pared by 2 bases and J by 6 bases, with 8 bases between. The CDR3 runs to 12 residues. CDR3 region: CASSEPQGEQYF. In DNA, the CDR3 is TGTGCCAGCAGTGAACCTCAGGGCGAGCAGTACTTC.

The rearrangement uses TRBV6-5 and TRBJ2-5; the D gene could be TRBD1 or TRBD2 (5 bases each). The V gene lost 8 bases and the J gene lost 7 bases, with 14 bases spanning the gap. Per the germline V gene, CDR1 is MNHEY and CDR2 is SVGAGI. This CDR3 comprises 12 residues. This CDR3 reads CASSQRGGTQYF. The CDR3 DNA sequence: TGTGCCAGCTCCCAACGTGGGGGGACCCAGTACTTC.

The genes are TRBV18 and TRBJ1-1, with D perhaps matching TRBD1 (6 bases). V was trimmed by 4 bases and J by 0 bases, leaving 12 bases between them. CDR1 is KGHSH and CDR2 is LQKENI in the germline V gene. This CDR3 region has 15 residues. DNA for the CDR3: TGTGCCAGCTCACGCCGGGGGCAGATGAACACTGAAGCTTTCTTT. Its translation is CASSRRGQMNTEAFF.

This rearrangement joins TRBV27 to TRBJ2-5; D may correspond to TRBD1 or TRBD2 (5 bases each). The CDR3 spans 14 residues. Germline V gives CDR1 MNHEY, CDR2 SMNVEV (reference sequence). The germline V and J ends were trimmed by 4 bases and 10 bases, with 19 bases remaining between them. The CDR3 nucleotides are TGTGCCAGCAGTTCCGGGACCCATAGTGGTATCCAGTACTTC. Its translation is CASSSGTHSGIQYF.

This clone was seen only once. V gene TRBV5-6 combines with J gene TRBJ2-1; 11 bases are a match to TRBD1. Germline CDR1 is SGHDT and CDR2 is YYEEEE. CDR3 length equals 15 residues. Germline trimming cut 4 bases from V and 8 bases from J; bases unmatched to any gene: 8. Written as DNA, the CDR3 is TGTGCCAGCAGCCCCGGACAGGGGGCTCGCGATGAGCAGTTCTTC. It yields the protein CASSPGQGARDEQFF.

This clone was seen only once. J is TRBJ2-5 and V is TRBV5-4; D is possibly TRBD1 (5 bases). The CDR3 has 14 amino acids. The germline V gene encodes CDR1 SGHNT and CDR2 YYREEE (reference sequence). V lost 0 bases to trimming and J lost 4 bases, with 10 bases between them. DNA for the CDR3: TGTGCCAGCAGCTTGGATTATGGGGCAGAGACCCAGTACTTC. Translating gives CASSLDYGAETQYF.

The chain recombines TRBV4-2 with TRBJ1-4; 8 bases agree with TRBD1. V lost 1 base, J lost 8 bases, and 9 bases stayed unmatched. Germline lookup yields CDR1 LGHNA and CDR2 YNFKEQ. The CDR3 has 16 amino acids. DNA of the CDR3: TGTGCCAGCAGCCAAGCCACCCCAGGGGGCAGGGAAAAACTGTTTTTT. Translating gives CASSQATPGGREKLFF.

The chain is built from TRBV5-1 and TRBJ2-1; TRBD2 agrees at 7 bases. CDR3 size: 14 residues. With 7 bases clipped from V and 8 bases from J, the junction kept 12 bases outside the gene matches. Germline assignment: CDR1 SGHRS and CDR2 YFSETQ. This CDR3 is CASATSATTDEQFF. Written as DNA, the CDR3 is TGCGCCAGCGCTACTAGCGCTACTACGGATGAGCAGTTCTTC.

This chain connects TRBV9 to TRBJ2-2; the match to TRBD1 covers 8 bases. The CDR3 sequence is 15 residues long. CDR1 and CDR2 (germline): SGDLS, YYNGEE. Losses at the gene ends were 5 bases for V and 6 bases for J; bases not matched to a gene: 9. The CDR3 protein is CASSGRGRGPGELFF. The CDR3 coding sequence is TGTGCCAGCAGTGGCAGGGGCAGGGGGCCCGGGGAGCTGTTTTTT.

The rearrangement links TRBV6-6 to TRBJ2-1; 7 nucleotides line up with TRBD1. The ends lost 2 bases at V and 6 bases at J; junction bases unmatched: 1. The CDR3 extends over 13 amino acids. Germline CDR1 reads MNHNY; CDR2 reads SVGAGI (reference sequence). CDR3 region: CASSYRDSNEQFF. CDR3 nucleotide sequence: TGTGCCAGCAGTTACCGGGACAGCAATGAGCAGTTCTTC.

V is TRBV15 and J is TRBJ1-4; D gene unclear. Germline V gene sequence: CDR1 LNHNV, CDR2 YYDKDF (reference sequence). V dropped 0 bases and J dropped 13 bases, with 15 bases sitting between them. The CDR3 runs to 14 residues. In DNA, the CDR3 is TGTGCCACCAGCAGAGATCGGGAGGGTCCGGGACTGTTTTTT. Translation: CATSRDREGPGLFF.

The chain joins TRBV7-9 to TRBJ1-1, with D perhaps matching TRBD1 (6 bases). Trimming took 1 base from V and 2 from J, leaving 11 bases between them. The CDR3 is 15 residues long. Germline loops: CDR1 SEHNR, CDR2 FQNEAQ (reference sequence). As DNA, the CDR3 is TGTGCCAGCAGCTTAGACAGGGATGGAAACACTGAAGCTTTCTTT. Translated, it gives CASSLDRDGNTEAFF. Full variable domain (missing parts from reference TRBV7-9 and TRBJ1-1): DTGVSQNPRHKITKRGQNVTFRCDPISEHNRLYWYRQTLGQGPEFLTYFQNEAQLEKSRLLSDRFSAERPKGSFSTLEIQRTEQGDSAMYLCASSLDRDGNTEAFFGQGTRLTVV.

As regards this clone: Other nucleotide sequences in the sample specify the same CDR3. The chain links TRBV7-2 to TRBJ1-2; D remains ambiguous. Germline V gene lookup returns CDR1 SGHTA and CDR2 FQGNSA. CDR3 length: 13 amino acids. The V end lost 1 base, the J end lost 4 bases, and 7 bases lay between the germline ends. This chain's CDR3 is CASSLEGGYGYTF. CDR3 bases: TGTGCCAGCAGCTTAGAAGGCGGCTATGGCTACACCTTC.